Listed here are 17 T cell receptor beta chains from one sample, sequenced in a study of blood T cells in healthy people across ages. With a J-beta primer mix and a sample-barcoded 5' primer, a second PCR ran 7 to 11 cycles. TCRdb called the 5' RACE reads again in MiXCR, with one record for every CDR3 protein. Of 1.5 million to 2 million distinct CDR3 sequences listed, 28% are singletons. The sequenced sample consisted of blood. These receptors all stem from a woman younger than 45 in good health.

The chain employs TRBV4-3 and TRBJ1-2; D gene uncertain. The V end lost 0 bases, the J end lost 1 base, and 9 bases lay between the germline ends. Germline V lookup: CDR1 LGHNA, CDR2 YSLEER. This CDR3 is 15 amino acids long. The DNA of the CDR3 is TGCGCCAGCAGCCAAGAGGGTGGCTATAACTATGGCTACACCTTC. Translation gives CASSQEGGYNYGYTF.

The V and J genes are TRBV6-5 and TRBJ1-3; 8 bases match TRBD1. V shed 2 bases, J shed 8 bases, and the junction held 5 bases outside the gene matches. Per germline, CDR1 MNHEY and CDR2 SVGAGI. The CDR3 sequence is 14 residues long. In DNA form, the CDR3 reads TGTGCCAGCAGTTACGACAGGGGATTAGACACCATATATTTT. Amino acids: CASSYDRGLDTIYF.

In the case of this clonotype: A much larger clone sits a single nucleotide away, making a read error possible. V is TRBV3-1 and J is TRBJ2-5; either TRBD1 or TRBD2 may fit D (5 bases each). This CDR3 has 16 amino acids. Germline loops: CDR1 LGHDT, CDR2 YNNKEL (reference sequence). The CDR3 sequence: CASSQDDWGYQETRYF. As DNA, the CDR3 is TGTGCCAGCAGCCAAGATGACTGGGGGTACCAAGAGACCCGGTACTTC.

This clonotype was observed a few times. This chain uses TRBV12-3 or TRBV12-4 with TRBJ1-1; no definite D call. Trimming stripped 4 bases from V and 0 bases from J, with 9 bases between. This CDR3 spans 14 amino acids. CDR3 DNA sequence: TGTGCCAGCAGTTCGGAGAGATTGAACACTGAAGCTTTCTTT. Protein sequence: CASSSERLNTEAFF.

The chain is built from TRBV29-1 and TRBJ1-1; D call uncertain. The CDR3 has 12 residues. Trimming removed 8 bases from V and 1 base from J, with 11 bases in between. In germline, CDR1 is SQVTM, CDR2 ANQGSEA. The chain's CDR3 is CSIPQPNTEAFF. CDR3 nucleotides: TGCAGCATTCCCCAGCCGAACACTGAAGCTTTCTTT.

The chain recombines TRBV28 with TRBJ1-2; D remains unclear. Trimming left V 3 bases short and J 4 bases short, with 9 bases between. The CDR3 covers 13 residues. Germline CDR1 reads MDHEN; CDR2 reads SYDVKM. The CDR3 sequence is CASSFVNVYGYTF. The CDR3 bases are TGTGCCAGCAGTTTTGTTAATGTCTATGGCTACACCTTC.

This clonotype was counted a few times. The junction differs from germline at one of its ends, possibly a read error. The chain combines TRBV6-1 with TRBJ2-7, with D hard to call. The CDR3 runs to 14 residues. Germline V CDR1 and CDR2: MNHNS, SASEGT. The DNA for the CDR3 is TGTGCCAGCGGTGAAGCGTATGACTCCTACGAGCAGTACTTC. Its translation is CASGEAYDSYEQYF.

This clonotype was counted between two and nine times. V and J are TRBV4-1 and TRBJ2-5, with D unclear. CDR1 is MGHRA, CDR2 YSYEKL, per germline. The CDR3 sequence is 14 residues long. V was trimmed by 1 base and J by 2 bases, leaving 8 bases between them. The CDR3 DNA is TGCGCCAGCAGCCAAGCCACCAGACAAGAGACCCAGTACTTC. It specifies CASSQATRQETQYF.

V usage is TRBV12-3 or TRBV12-4 and J usage is TRBJ2-3; TRBD1 might be the D (6 bases). This CDR3 has 13 residues. The germline V and J ends were trimmed by 7 bases and 2 bases, with 10 bases remaining between them. For the CDR3, the DNA is TGTGCCAGCACCCTGGGACACACAGATACGCAGTATTTT. It encodes CASTLGHTDTQYF.

The chain carries TRBV7-9 and TRBJ1-2; no clear D. V was cut by 1 base and J by 4 bases, with 16 bases left in between. The germline V gene encodes CDR1 SEHNR and CDR2 FQNEAQ (reference sequence). This CDR3 has 16 amino acids. The CDR3 region has the DNA TGTGCCAGCAGCTTAGTGGCGACACAAGGTATCTATGGCTACACCTTC. As protein: CASSLVATQGIYGYTF.

With respect to this clonotype: This clone may be a read error of a much larger clone one base away. The CDR3 here is CVSSPGVRIEQFF. In DNA form, the CDR3 reads TGCGTCAGCAGCCCCGGAGTTAGAATTGAGCAGTTCTTC. V usage is TRBV5-1 and J usage is TRBJ2-1; no firm D call. Germline V lookup: CDR1 SGHRS, CDR2 YFSETQ. The CDR3 is 13 amino acids.

This clonotype turned up a few times. CDR3: CASSVKGTGYTF. CDR3 in DNA: TGTGCCAGCAGCGTGAAGGGCACTGGCTACACCTTC. V is TRBV9 and J is TRBJ1-2; D is unresolved. The CDR3 totals 12 residues. Per the germline V gene, CDR1 is SGDLS and CDR2 is YYNGEE. V lost 2 bases to trimming and J lost 7 bases, with 9 bases between them.

V and J are TRBV6-5 and TRBJ1-2, with TRBD1 matching 9 bases. Germline V CDR1 and CDR2: MNHEY, SVGAGI. The CDR3 length is 15 residues. The V segment lost 6 bases and the J segment 8 bases; nucleotides outside the gene matches: 13. The CDR3 sequence is CASSRTAGTGSGYTF. As DNA, the CDR3 is TGTGCCAGCAGCCGAACGGCCGGGACAGGGAGCGGCTACACCTTC.

The chain links TRBV6-2 or TRBV6-3 to TRBJ2-7; TRBD1 agrees at 7 bases. V gave up 6 bases and J gave up 5 bases; unmatched junction bases: 7. The CDR3 is made up of 13 amino acids. Germline V gene sequence: CDR1 MNHEY, CDR2 SVGEGT. CDR3 in amino acids: CASSRQGGHEQYF. The CDR3 nucleotides are TGTGCCAGCAGCAGACAGGGCGGCCACGAGCAGTACTTC.

This clonotype came up a few times. This chain uses TRBV20-1 with TRBJ2-7, with D possibly matching TRBD2 (6 bases). Trimming shortened V by 5 bases and J by 5 bases, and 13 bases separated the two germline ends. This CDR3 comprises 12 residues. CDR1 and CDR2 (germline): DFQATT, SNEGSKA (reference sequence). The CDR3 here is CSAGEDGHEQYF. In nucleotides, the CDR3 is TGCAGTGCTGGGGAGGACGGCCACGAGCAGTACTTC.

This clonotype was found a few times. V gene TRBV10-3 combines with J gene TRBJ2-7; D may correspond to TRBD1 or TRBD2 (5 bases each). The germline gives CDR1 ENHRY, CDR2 SYGVKD. The CDR3 length is 12 residues. V shed 3 bases and J shed 9 bases, with 12 bases lying between them. For the CDR3, the DNA is TGTGCCATCAGTGAAGGGACCGAAGGGCAGTACTTC. Its translation is CAISEGTEGQYF.

This clonotype has more than one count but fewer than ten. The chain uses TRBV20-1 and TRBJ1-6; D is possibly TRBD1 (6 bases). The V end was cut by 5 bases, the J end by 5 bases, with 10 bases between. Germline-derived CDR1 and CDR2 are DFQATT and SNEGSKA (reference sequence). The CDR3 loop spans 13 amino acids. The CDR3 nucleotides are TGCAGTGCTGGGGGGGGCGATAATTCACCCCTCCACTTT. This translates into CSAGGGDNSPLHF.